This record covers a single T cell receptor (beta chain). Its specificity is unknown. Sequenced by immunoSEQ multiplex PCR; TCRdb stores in-frame clones only, minus some. The profile covers 130,000 to 150,000 clones, with approximately 90% appearing a single time and 1.9% taken by the ten largest. The data are from a study of T cell responses to AZD1222 COVID-19 vaccine. Losses at the gene ends were 4 bases for V and 7 bases for J; bases not matched to a gene: 9. The CDR3 sequence is 14 residues long. Germline V CDR1 and CDR2: SGHTS, YDEGEE. The study's findings and limits: Donor demographics were predominantly white British with a female majority; clonal diversity may be underestimated. Just 5 to 7 people given AZD1222 tested seropositive at baseline. Scientists sampled the repertoires only once the peak T cell response had passed.

The sequenced sample was peripheral blood, obtained on day 0 of AZD1222 vaccination. The J gene is TRBJ2-5, the V gene TRBV5-8, with 8 bases matching TRBD1. The TCR sequence derives from an adult in good health. For the CDR3, the DNA is TGTGCCAGCAGCCTGACAGGGGCCCCCGGGACCCAGTACTTC. Translating it yields CASSLTGAPGTQYF.